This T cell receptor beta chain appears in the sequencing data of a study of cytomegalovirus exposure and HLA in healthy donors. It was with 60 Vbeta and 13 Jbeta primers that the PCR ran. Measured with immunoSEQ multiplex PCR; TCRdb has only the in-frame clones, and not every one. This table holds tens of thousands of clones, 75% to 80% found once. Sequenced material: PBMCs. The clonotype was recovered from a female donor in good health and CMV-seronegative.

The CDR3 sequence is CASSRDRRYSNQPQHF. The CDR3 DNA reads as TGTGCCAGCAGTCGGGACAGACGGTATAGCAATCAGCCCCAGCATTTT. This chain connects TRBV28 to TRBJ1-5, with 7 bases matching TRBD1. CDR1 and CDR2 from the germline V gene are MDHEN and SYDVKM. This CDR3 is built from 16 residues. V lost 5 bases and J lost 0; bases outside the gene matches: 7.